This T cell receptor beta chain emerged from a study of Graves' ophthalmopathy and Graves' hyperthyroidism. Study information: Specimen type is peripheral blood, obtained at initial diagnosis before any treatment. Overall study results and limits: Its predictions of ophthalmopathy progression gave the model 70.59% sensitivity and about 78% specificity.

Regarding this clonotype: Its cognate antigen is unknown.

Germline loops: CDR1 MNHNS, CDR2 SASEGT. This CDR3 contains 17 residues. Germline trimming cut 5 bases from V and 4 bases from J; bases unmatched to any gene: 12. Other autoimmune diseases, uncontrolled infections, pregnancy and lactation each led to patient exclusion. A diagnosis was made from clinical symptoms together with serum thyroxine, TRAb, thyroid ultrasound and orbital computed tomography. Amplified TCR beta CDR3 regions were obtained using RNA transcripts as template. Second-round multiplex PCR followed a first-round RT-PCR using HTBI primers. TCRdb re-called the multiplex PCR reads through MiXCR, storing one row per CDR3 protein. This repertoire shows approximately 160,000 distinct CDR3 sequences, just under 40% found once; its top ten account for 8% to 10%.

V and J are TRBV6-1 and TRBJ2-5; TRBD1 matches 11 bases. Sequencing was performed on peripheral blood. The clonotype was recovered from a man in his thirties or forties with Graves' ophthalmopathy. For the CDR3, the DNA is TGTGCCAGCAGTCTCCCAAGGACAGGGGGCTTGGGAGAGACCCAGTACTTC. It specifies CASSLPRTGGLGETQYF.